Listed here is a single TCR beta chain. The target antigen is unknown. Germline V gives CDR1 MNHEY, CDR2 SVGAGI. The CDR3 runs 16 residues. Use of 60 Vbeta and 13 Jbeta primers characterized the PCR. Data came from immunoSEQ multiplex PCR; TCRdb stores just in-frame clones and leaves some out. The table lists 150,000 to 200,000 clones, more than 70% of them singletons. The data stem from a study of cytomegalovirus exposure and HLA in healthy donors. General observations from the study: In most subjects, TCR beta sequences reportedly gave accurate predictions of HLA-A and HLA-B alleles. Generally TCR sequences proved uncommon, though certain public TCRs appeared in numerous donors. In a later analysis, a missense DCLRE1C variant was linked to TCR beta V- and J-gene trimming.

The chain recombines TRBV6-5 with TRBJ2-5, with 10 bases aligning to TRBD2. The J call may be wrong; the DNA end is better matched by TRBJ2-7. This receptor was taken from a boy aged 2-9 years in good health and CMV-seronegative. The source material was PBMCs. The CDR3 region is CASSYGTASGSYEQYF. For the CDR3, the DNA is TGTGCCAGCAGTTACGGTACGGCTAGCGGGAGTTACGAGCAGTACTTC.